What follows are 4 T cell receptor beta chains derived from one specimen sequenced in a study of cytomegalovirus exposure and HLA in healthy donors. The PCR made use of 60 Vbeta and 13 Jbeta primers. Libraries were prepared by immunoSEQ multiplex PCR; TCRdb keeps only in-frame clonotypes and omits some of them. The table shows 140,000 to 150,000 clones, with approximately 80% occurring only once. The sequenced sample consisted of PBMCs. These receptors came from a female donor in good health and CMV-seronegative.

CDR3 loop: CASSLGLLTDTQYF. CDR3 in DNA: TGTGCCAGCAGCTTAGGCCTCCTCACAGATACGCAGTATTTT. The gene calls are TRBV13 and TRBJ2-3, with D unresolved. The V and J ends lost 0 bases and 2 bases respectively, with 6 bases between them. The CDR3 sequence is 14 residues long. Germline CDR1 is PRHDT and CDR2 is FYEKMQ (reference sequence).

The rearrangement joins TRBV10-2 to TRBJ1-1, with TRBD1 matching over 7 bases. The V segment lost 8 bases and the J segment 4 bases; nucleotides outside the gene matches: 7. CDR3 length: 13 residues. The germline CDR1 and CDR2 sequences are WSHSY and SAAADI. DNA for the CDR3: TGCGCCAGCCGCCTCAGGGGGGCCACTGAAGCTTTCTTT. Residues: CASRLRGATEAFF.

The table lists this clone with a few counts. The chain links TRBV10-3 to TRBJ1-2; no firm D call. V dropped 7 bases and J dropped 6 bases, with 21 bases sitting between them. CDR1 is ENHRY, CDR2 SYGVKD, per germline. The CDR3 is made up of 15 amino acids. In DNA, the CDR3 is TGTGCCATCACCCGTGGCCCCAGGTCCGGTGATGGCTACACCTTC. Translation: CAITRGPRSGDGYTF.

The chain recombines TRBV19 with TRBJ1-1, with TRBD1 matching 10 bases. The CDR3 has 15 amino acids. Germline V lookup: CDR1 LNHDA, CDR2 SQIVND (reference sequence). J gave up 0 bases and V 9 bases, and 7 bases lay outside the gene matches. CDR3 in amino acids: CASLGQGGLNTEAFF. CDR3 DNA: TGTGCCAGCCTCGGACAGGGGGGCCTGAACACTGAAGCTTTCTTT. The full variable domain, its missing parts supplied by reference TRBV19 and TRBJ1-1, is DGGITQSPKYLFRKEGQNVTLSCEQNLNHDAMYWYRQDPGQGLRLIYYSQIVNDFQKGDIAEGYSVSREKKESFPLTVTSAQKNPTAFYLCASLGQGGLNTEAFFGQGTRLTVV.